One sample yielded the 14 T cell receptor beta chains listed below, sequenced in a study of immune heterogeneity within non-small cell lung tumors. The template consisted of bulk tumor genomic DNA, with roughly 0.6 ug used per sample. Surgical sampling yielded several biopsies per primary tumor (spaced far apart). Those enrolled were patients newly diagnosed with untreated non-small cell lung cancer and undergoing curative surgery. The authors amplified TCR beta CDR3 by multiplex PCR with 32 V and 13 J primers. A single record per CDR3 protein comes from TCRdb applying MiXCR to the multiplex PCR reads. The sample yields around 4,700 distinct CDR3 sequences, less than 25% seen once. Sequencing input: lung tumor tissue. Receptors were obtained from a man in his sixties with non-small cell lung cancer.

This clonotype is deemed medium-sized. This sequence joins TRBV28 and TRBJ2-7, with 7 bases matching TRBD2. There are 16 residues in the CDR3. V lost 5 bases to trimming and J lost 3 bases; unmatched junction nucleotides: 13. Germline loops: CDR1 MDHEN, CDR2 SYDVKM. The CDR3 DNA reads as TGTGCCAGCAGTCCCTCCCTTGCCGGGGGGATCTACGAGCAGTACTTC. Protein sequence: CASSPSLAGGIYEQYF.

With regard to this clonotype: Germline is not matched at one junction end, which may reflect a read error. In nucleotides, the CDR3 is TGTGCTAATGGTTCACCTTACACAGATACGCAGTATTTT. This translates into CANGSPYTDTQYF. V usage is TRBV12-5 and J usage is TRBJ2-3; D gene uncertain. CDR3 size: 13 residues. Germline V lookup: CDR1 LGHNT, CDR2 FRNRAP. Full variable domain (outside the CDR3, taken from reference TRBV12-5 and TRBJ2-3): DARVTQTPRHKVTEMGQEVTMRCQPILGHNTVFWYRQTMMQGLELLAYFRNRAPLDDSGMPKDRFSAEMPDATLATLKIQPSEPRDSAVYFCANGSPYTDTQYFGPGTRLTVL.

This clonotype qualifies as medium-sized. V usage is TRBV11-2 and J usage is TRBJ2-2; weak D call: TRBD2 (5 bases). The V gene lost 6 bases and the J gene lost 1 base, with 12 bases spanning the gap. CDR1 is SGHAT, CDR2 FQNNGV, per germline. The CDR3 is 15 amino acids. CDR3 sequence: CASSSGLENTGELFF. CDR3 in DNA: TGTGCCAGCAGTTCCGGACTCGAGAACACCGGGGAGCTGTTTTTT.

This clonotype is categorized as medium-sized. The chain is built from TRBV28 and TRBJ1-5; D may be TRBD1 (5 bases). Germline lookup yields CDR1 MDHEN and CDR2 SYDVKM. The CDR3 spans 15 residues. Trimming cost V 3 bases and J 6 bases, with 15 bases left between them. CDR3 sequence: CASSFPGVRGQPQHF. The CDR3 DNA reads as TGTGCCAGCAGTTTTCCGGGGGTCCGAGGTCAGCCCCAGCATTTT.

V and J are TRBV7-9 and TRBJ2-7, with a weak D call TRBD1 (5 bases). The germline CDR1 and CDR2 sequences are SEHNR and FQNEAQ (reference sequence). V gave up 5 bases and J gave up 7 bases, with 18 bases separating them. This CDR3 contains 14 residues. CDR3 residues: CASSLDMTFREQYF. The CDR3 bases are TGTGCCAGCAGCCTGGACATGACCTTTCGTGAGCAGTACTTC.

This clonotype is medium-sized within its sample. This rearrangement joins TRBV12-3 or TRBV12-4 to TRBJ1-1, with no clear D. V dropped 3 bases and J dropped 2 bases, with 7 bases sitting between them. CDR3 length: 13 residues. The DNA for the CDR3 is TGTGCCAGCAGTTTTACAGAAAACACTGAAGCTTTCTTT. It translates to CASSFTENTEAFF.

V and J are TRBV7-2 and TRBJ2-3; no clear D. Trimming pared 1 base from V and 3 bases from J, leaving 8 bases between. The CDR3 runs to 14 residues. CDR1 is SGHTA, CDR2 FQGNSA, per germline. The CDR3 reads CASSLEYRTDTQYF. The CDR3 coding sequence is TGTGCCAGCAGCTTAGAATACAGAACAGATACGCAGTATTTT.

The chain uses TRBV7-2 and TRBJ2-3, with 8 bases aligning to TRBD1. V gave up 4 bases and J gave up 4 bases; unmatched junction bases: 4. This CDR3 is 14 amino acids long. CDR1 is SGHTA and CDR2 is FQGNSA in the germline V gene. CDR3 protein: CASSYDRGADTQYF. The CDR3 nucleotides read TGTGCCAGCAGCTACGACAGGGGCGCAGATACGCAGTATTTT.

The sample holds a few counts of this clonotype. The J gene is TRBJ2-5, the V gene TRBV20-1; D is unresolved. Germline CDR1 and CDR2: DFQATT and SNEGSKA (reference sequence). CDR3 length: 14 amino acids. V was pared by 6 bases and J by 1 base, with 15 bases between. The CDR3 sequence is CSARIQLGQETQYF. For the CDR3, the DNA is TGCAGTGCGAGAATTCAACTTGGCCAAGAGACCCAGTACTTC.

This clonotype was seen a handful of times. One end of the junction does not line up with germline, which may come from a read error. DNA of the CDR3: TGTACCAGCAGCCCGGTGGGAACTAACACCGGGGAGCTGTTTTTT. Translated: CTSSPVGTNTGELFF. V gene TRBV11-3 combines with J gene TRBJ2-2; D remains ambiguous. Per the germline V gene, CDR1 is SGHNT and CDR2 is YENEEA. The CDR3 totals 15 residues. Full variable domain (remainder filled in from reference TRBV11-3 and TRBJ2-2): EAGVVQSPRYKIIEKKQPVAFWCNPISGHNTLYWYLQNLGQGPELLIRYENEEAVDDSQLPKDRFSAERLKGVDSTLKIQPAELGDSAVYLCTSSPVGTNTGELFFGEGSRLTVL.

The chain couples TRBV6-1 to TRBJ2-3; D is perhaps TRBD2 (5 bases). The ends were cut back, 10 bases at V and 0 bases at J, with 17 bases in the middle. The germline CDR1 and CDR2 sequences are MNHNS and SASEGT. This CDR3 has 15 residues. CDR3 sequence reads: CATQFRGASTDTQYF. CDR3 DNA sequence: TGTGCCACCCAGTTTCGGGGAGCTAGCACAGATACGCAGTATTTT.

The chain links TRBV14 to TRBJ2-6, with a weak D call TRBD1 (6 bases). The ends were cut back, 1 base at V and 2 bases at J, with 9 bases in the middle. The CDR3 is 16 residues long. CDR1 is SGHDN, CDR2 FVKESK, per germline. CDR3 DNA sequence: TGTGCCAGCAGCCAAGTTTGGGACACTGGGGCCAACGTCCTGACTTTC. Protein sequence: CASSQVWDTGANVLTF.

There are a few counts of this clonotype. V usage is TRBV19 and J usage is TRBJ2-1; D may be TRBD1 or TRBD2 (5 bases each). Deletions cut 3 bases from V and 8 bases from J, with 17 bases between. The CDR3 has 15 residues. The V gene's germline CDR1 is LNHDA and CDR2 SQIVND (reference sequence). The CDR3 sequence is CASSMRQWRMDEQFF. CDR3 in DNA: TGTGCCAGTAGTATGAGACAGTGGAGGATGGATGAGCAGTTCTTC.

The genes are TRBV20-1 and TRBJ2-1; the D gene is possibly TRBD2 (5 bases). The V end lost 6 bases, the J end lost 2 bases, and 14 bases lay between the germline ends. Per germline, CDR1 DFQATT and CDR2 SNEGSKA (reference sequence). The CDR3 covers 14 residues. CDR3 sequence: CSAILVRPYNEQFF. CDR3 coding DNA: TGCAGTGCGATACTAGTTCGACCCTACAATGAGCAGTTCTTC.